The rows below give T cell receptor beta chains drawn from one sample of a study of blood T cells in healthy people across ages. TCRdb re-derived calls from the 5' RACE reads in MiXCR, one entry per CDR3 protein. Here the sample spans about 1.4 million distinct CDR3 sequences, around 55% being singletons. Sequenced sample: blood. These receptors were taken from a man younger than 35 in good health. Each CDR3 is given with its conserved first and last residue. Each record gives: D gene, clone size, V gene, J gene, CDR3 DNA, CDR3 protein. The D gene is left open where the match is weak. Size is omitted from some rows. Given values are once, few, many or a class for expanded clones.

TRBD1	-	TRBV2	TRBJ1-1	TGTGCCAGCAGTGAGGCAGGGGGTCGCCACATCGGGGCTTTCTTT	CASSEAGGRHIGAFF
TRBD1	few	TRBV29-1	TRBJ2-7	TGCAGCGTCCCCGGGACAGGGTACCACGAGCAGTACTTC	CSVPGTGYHEQYF
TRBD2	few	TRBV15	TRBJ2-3	TGTGCCACCAGCAGAGATGCGGGGGGGACAGATACGCAGTATTTT	CATSRDAGGTDTQYF
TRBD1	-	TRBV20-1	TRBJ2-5	TGCAGTACCCCTATGGACAGGGCCCTTAGAGAGCAGTACTTC	CSTPMDRALREQYF
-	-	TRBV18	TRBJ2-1	TGTGCCAGCTCAGGGGATGGGTCCAATGAGCAGTTCTTC	CASSGDGSNEQFF
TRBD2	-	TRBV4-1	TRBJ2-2	TGCGCCAGCAGCCAAGCTTCGCGGGAGGTGGGGAACACCGGGGAGCTGTTTTTT	CASSQASREVGNTGELFF
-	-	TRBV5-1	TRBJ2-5	TGCGTCAGCAGCTTGGTAGGGCGCGCGGGAGAGACCCAGTACTTC	CVSSLVGRAGETQYF
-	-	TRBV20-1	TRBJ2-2	TGCAGCGTCCGGGCGGGGAACACCGGGGAGCTGTTTTTT	CSVRAGNTGELFF
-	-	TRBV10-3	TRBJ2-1	TGTGCCATCAGATCAGCGTCCGTAATAGAGACCCAGTTCTTC	CAIRSASVIETQFF
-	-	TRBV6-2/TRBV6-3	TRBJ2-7	TGTGCCAGCAGTTACTCCAGGGACACCGGACCCTACGAGCAGTACTTC	CASSYSRDTGPYEQYF
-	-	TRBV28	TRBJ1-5	TGTGCCAGCAGTTTAGCCCGACGGGGAGGTATCCGGAATCAGCCCCAGCATTTT	CASSLARRGGIRNQPQHF
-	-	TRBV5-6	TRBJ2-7	TGTGCCAGCAGCTTCCGGGACCTCTCCTACGAGCAGTACTTC	CASSFRDLSYEQYF
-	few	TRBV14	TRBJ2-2	TGTGCCAGCAGCCAAGCGAAATCTACCGGGGAGCTGTTTTTT	CASSQAKSTGELFF
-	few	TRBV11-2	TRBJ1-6	TGTGCCAGCAGCCGAGATCGACCCGCAGGGGATTCACCCCTCCACTTT	CASSRDRPAGDSPLHF
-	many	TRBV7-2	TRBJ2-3	TGTGCCAGCAGCTTAGATGCAGATACGCAGTATTTT	CASSLDADTQYF
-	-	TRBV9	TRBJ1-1	TGTGCCAGCAGCGTAGTACAGGGATTGAACACTGAAGCTTTCTTT	CASSVVQGLNTEAFF
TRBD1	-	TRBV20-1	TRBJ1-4	TGCAGTGTTGGACAGGGGGCTGTAGACGAAAAACTGTTTTTT	CSVGQGAVDEKLFF
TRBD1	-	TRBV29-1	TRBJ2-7	TGCAACGTTGGGGACAGGATGGCCTACGAGCAGTACTTC	CNVGDRMAYEQYF
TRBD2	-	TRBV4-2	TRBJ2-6	TGTGCCAGCAGCCCGCTGTTTGGGACTAGCGGGGAAGACTTTGGGGCCAACGTCCTGACTTTC	CASSPLFGTSGEDFGANVLTF
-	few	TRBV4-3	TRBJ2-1	TGCGCCAGCAGCCTTTACTTAGAACAGGGCCGGGAGCAGTTCTTC	CASSLYLEQGREQFF
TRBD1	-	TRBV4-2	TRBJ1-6	TGTGCCAGCAGCCAAGTCTTGCCGGGACAGGGGGATTCACCCCTCCACTTT	CASSQVLPGQGDSPLHF
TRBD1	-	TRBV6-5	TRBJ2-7	TGTGCCAGCAGTCCCACGGCAGGGGGCTACGAGCAGTACTTC	CASSPTAGGYEQYF
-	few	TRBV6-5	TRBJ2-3	TGTGCCAGCAGCCACCTCTACCCCGTCAGCACAGATACGCAGTATTTT	CASSHLYPVSTDTQYF
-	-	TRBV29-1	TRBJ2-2	TGCAGCTTTCTAGGCAGGGGTGGCGGGGAGCTGTTTTTT	CSFLGRGGGELFF
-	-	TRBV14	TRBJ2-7	TGTGCCAGCAGCCGGGCTAGGAGGGCCGGCGAGCAGTACTTC	CASSRARRAGEQYF
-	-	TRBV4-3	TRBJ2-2	TGCGCCAGCAGCCAAGAATGGGGCAAGAACACCGGGGAGCTGTTTTTT	CASSQEWGKNTGELFF
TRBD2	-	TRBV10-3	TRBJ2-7	TGTGCCATCGCAATGACTAGCGCCGGCTCCTACGAGCAGTACTTC	CAIAMTSAGSYEQYF
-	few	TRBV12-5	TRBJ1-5	TGTGCTAGTGGTTTGAATCACAGGGCAAATCAGCCCCAGCATTTT	CASGLNHRANQPQHF
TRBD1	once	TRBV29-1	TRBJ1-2	TGCAGCGTAACAGGGGTCTATGGCTACACCTTC	CSVTGVYGYTF
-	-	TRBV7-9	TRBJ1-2	TGTGCCAGCAGCCCCACCACCGGAGCTAACTATGGCTACACCTTC	CASSPTTGANYGYTF
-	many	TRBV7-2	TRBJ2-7	TGTGCCAGCAGCCCCAGCGGTACCTACGAGCAGTACTTC	CASSPSGTYEQYF
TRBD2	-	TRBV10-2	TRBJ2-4	TGCGCCACCAGAGATTCGGGACTAGCGGGAGTTGGAGCCAAAAACATTCAGTACTTC	CATRDSGLAGVGAKNIQYF
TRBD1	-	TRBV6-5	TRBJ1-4	TGTGCCAGCAGTTACGGACACAGGGGGGAAGAAAAACTGTTTTTT	CASSYGHRGEEKLFF
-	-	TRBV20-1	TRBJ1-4	TGCAGTGCTAGAGATGGGACGGGGGCTAATGAAAAACTGTTTTTT	CSARDGTGANEKLFF
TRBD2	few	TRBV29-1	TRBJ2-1	TGCAGCGTTGAAGGGGAGCGGGAGGGGGTCTACAATGAGCAGTTCTTC	CSVEGEREGVYNEQFF
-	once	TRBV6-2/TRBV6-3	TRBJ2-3	TGTGCCAGCAGTTACACCCGCGGCCCCACAGATACGCAGTATTTT	CASSYTRGPTDTQYF
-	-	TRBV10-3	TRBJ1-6	TGTGCCATCAGAGACCTTTATAATTCACCCCTCCACTTT	CAIRDLYNSPLHF
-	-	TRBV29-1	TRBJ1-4	TGCAGCGGCTCGGTCGGGGAAAAACTGTTTTTT	CSGSVGEKLFF
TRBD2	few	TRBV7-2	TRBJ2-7	TGTGCCAGCCAGCGGGGGGGTTCGTACGAGCAGTACTTC	CASQRGGSYEQYF
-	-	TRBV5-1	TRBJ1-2	TGCGCCAGCAGCCGAGCGGATTCGTGGGGCTACACCTTC	CASSRADSWGYTF
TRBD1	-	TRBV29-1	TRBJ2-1	TGCAGCGCCAGGCCAGGACAGGCTGAGCAGTTCTTC	CSARPGQAEQFF
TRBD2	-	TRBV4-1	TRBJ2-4	TGCGCCAGCAGCCAAGTAGGGAGGGGACCCAAAAACATTCAGTACTTC	CASSQVGRGPKNIQYF
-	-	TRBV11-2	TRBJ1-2	TGTGCCAGCAGCTTAGTGACGAGTGATGGCTACACCTTC	CASSLVTSDGYTF
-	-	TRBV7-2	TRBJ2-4	TGTGCCAGCAGCTTAGAGGTTCCGGCGATACCCCGGGGAAACATTCAGTACTTC	CASSLEVPAIPRGNIQYF
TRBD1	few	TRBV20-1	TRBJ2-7	TGCAGTGCCACGGACAGGTACGACTCCTACGAGCAGTACTTC	CSATDRYDSYEQYF
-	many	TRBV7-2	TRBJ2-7	TGTGCCAGCAGCTTAGGGGCAGGGTACGAGCAGTACTTC	CASSLGAGYEQYF